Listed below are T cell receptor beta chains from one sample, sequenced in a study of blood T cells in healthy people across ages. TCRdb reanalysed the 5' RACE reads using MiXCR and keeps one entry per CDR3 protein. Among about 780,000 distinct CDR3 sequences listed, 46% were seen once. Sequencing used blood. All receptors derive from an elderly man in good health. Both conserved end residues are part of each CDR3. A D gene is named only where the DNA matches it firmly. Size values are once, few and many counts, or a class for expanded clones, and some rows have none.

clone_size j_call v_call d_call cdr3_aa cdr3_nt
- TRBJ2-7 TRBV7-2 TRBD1 CASSGTVYEQYF TGTGCCTCAAGTGGGACAGTTTACGAGCAGTACTTC
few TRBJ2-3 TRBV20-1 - CSASIPDTQYF TGCAGTGCTAGTATCCCAGATACGCAGTATTTT
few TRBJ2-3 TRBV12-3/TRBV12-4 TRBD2 CASSTAGVPDTQYF TGTGCCAGCAGCACAGCGGGAGTCCCAGATACGCAGTATTTT
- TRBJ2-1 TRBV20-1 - CSATYRQGGAVNEQFF TGCAGTGCTACCTACCGACAGGGAGGGGCTGTGAATGAGCAGTTCTTC
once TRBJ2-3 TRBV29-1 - CSVRAPTRYAYF TGCAGCGTTAGGGCCCCGACCAGATACGCGTATTTT
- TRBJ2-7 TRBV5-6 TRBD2 CASSLEGSGRSEQYF TGTGCCAGCAGCTTGGAAGGTAGCGGGAGAAGCGAGCAGTACTTC
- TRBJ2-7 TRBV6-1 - CASSEAPRSLGEQYF TGTGCCAGCAGTGAAGCCCCGCGAAGTCTGGGCGAGCAGTACTTC
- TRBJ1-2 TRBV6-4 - CASSDRHSGGYTF TGTGCCAGCAGTGACAGGCACTCTGGTGGCTACACCTTC
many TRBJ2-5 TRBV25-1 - CASSEGDRETQYF TGTGCCAGCAGTGAGGGAGATCGGGAGACCCAGTACTTC
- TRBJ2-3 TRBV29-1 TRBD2 CSVGFSGLADTQYF TGCAGCGTTGGTTTTAGCGGGTTAGCAGATACGCAGTATTTT
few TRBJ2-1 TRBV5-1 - CASSATASYNEQFF TGCGCCAGCAGTGCGACAGCCTCCTACAATGAGCAGTTCTTC
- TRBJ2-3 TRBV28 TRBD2 CASRLPGLATTDTQYF TGTGCCAGCAGGCTACCGGGACTAGCGACCACAGATACGCAGTATTTT
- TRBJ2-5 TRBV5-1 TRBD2 CASSQVGTSGGYQETQYF TGCGCCAGCAGCCAAGTCGGGACTAGCGGGGGATACCAAGAGACCCAGTACTTC
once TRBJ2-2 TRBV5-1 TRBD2 CASSLVGLADGGELFF TGCGCCAGCAGCTTGGTGGGACTAGCCGATGGCGGGGAGCTGTTTTTT
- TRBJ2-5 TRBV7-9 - CASGTSETQYF TGTGCCAGCGGGACCAGCGAGACCCAGTACTTC
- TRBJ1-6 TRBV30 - CAWSVPSSYNSPLHF TGTGCCTGGAGTGTCCCGAGCTCCTATAATTCACCCCTCCACTTT
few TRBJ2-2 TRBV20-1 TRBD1 CSARTLGQAATGELFF TGCAGTGCTAGAACGCTGGGACAGGCGGCAACCGGGGAGCTGTTTTTT
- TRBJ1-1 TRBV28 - CASRGSGVEAFF TGTGCCAGCAGAGGGTCAGGGGTCGAAGCTTTCTTT
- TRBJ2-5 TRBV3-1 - CASRQNARYQETQYF TGTGCCAGCAGACAAAATGCGCGGTACCAAGAGACCCAGTACTTC
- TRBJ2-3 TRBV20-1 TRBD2 CSANPSGNSDTQYF TGCAGTGCTAACCCTAGCGGGAACTCAGATACGCAGTATTTT
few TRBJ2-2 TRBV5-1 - CASSFSSQRLNTGELFF TGCGCCAGCAGCTTTTCTTCCCAGCGGTTAAACACCGGGGAGCTGTTTTTT
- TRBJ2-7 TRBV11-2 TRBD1 CASSPMTGEFEQYF TGTGCCAGCAGCCCAATGACAGGGGAGTTCGAGCAGTACTTC
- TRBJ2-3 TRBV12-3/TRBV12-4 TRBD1 CASSFGSGGADTQYF TGTGCCAGCAGCTTCGGTTCAGGGGGCGCAGATACGCAGTATTTT
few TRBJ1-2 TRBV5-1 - CASSLVPEQSVYGYTF TGCGCCAGCAGCTTGGTCCCGGAACAGTCAGTATATGGCTACACCTTC
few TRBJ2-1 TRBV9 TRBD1 CASSYGTGVHNEQFF TGTGCCAGCAGCTACGGGACAGGGGTACACAATGAGCAGTTCTTC
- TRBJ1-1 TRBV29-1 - CSGAEGQAFF TGCAGCGGCGCAGAGGGGCAAGCTTTCTTT
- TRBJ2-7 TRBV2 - CASSEWEQYF TGTGCCAGCAGTGAGTGGGAGCAGTACTTC
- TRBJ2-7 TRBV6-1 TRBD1 CASRLARDSYEQYF TGTGCCAGCAGATTAGCCCGGGACAGCTACGAGCAGTACTTC
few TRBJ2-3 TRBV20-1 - CSATLLTDTQYF TGCAGTGCTACCCTATTGACAGATACGCAGTATTTT
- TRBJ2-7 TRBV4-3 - CASSQVRFYEQYF TGCGCCAGCAGCCAAGTCCGTTTCTACGAGCAGTACTTC
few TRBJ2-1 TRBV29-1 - CSPKALGPTYNEQFF TGCAGCCCGAAGGCATTAGGGCCCACCTACAATGAGCAGTTCTTC
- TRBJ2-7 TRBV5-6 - CASRGMPPQYF TGTGCCAGCAGGGGGATGCCACCGCAGTACTTC
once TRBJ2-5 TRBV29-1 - CSVAGQSIDEQYF TGCAGCGTAGCGGGACAGAGCATCGATGAGCAGTACTTC
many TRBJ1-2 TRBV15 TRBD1 CATSRGQNYGYTF TGTGCCACCAGCAGGGGACAGAACTATGGCTACACCTTC
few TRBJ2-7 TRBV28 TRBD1 CASSPVTGGLSYEQYF TGTGCCAGCAGTCCGGTAACAGGGGGCTTGTCCTACGAGCAGTACTTC
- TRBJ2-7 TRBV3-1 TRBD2 CASSLPGLGNNEQYF TGTGCCAGCAGCTTACCGGGACTAGGCAACAATGAGCAGTACTTC
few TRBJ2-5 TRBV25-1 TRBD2 CASSEYRAGGVQETQYF TGTGCCAGCAGTGAATATCGGGCGGGAGGGGTCCAAGAGACCCAGTACTTC
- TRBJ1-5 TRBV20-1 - CSARDLRGGNQPQHF TGCAGTGCTAGAGATTTACGGGGGGGCAATCAGCCCCAGCATTTT
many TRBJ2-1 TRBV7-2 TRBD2 CASSSRTSGGYNEQFF TGTGCCAGCAGCTCAAGAACTAGCGGAGGTTACAATGAGCAGTTCTTC
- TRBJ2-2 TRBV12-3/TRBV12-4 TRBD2 CASSKSTAGGWTGELFF TGTGCCAGCAGTAAGTCCACAGCGGGAGGTTGGACCGGGGAGTTGTTTTTT
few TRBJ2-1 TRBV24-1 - CATSAGSGHNEQFF TGTGCCACCAGTGCCGGTAGCGGACACAATGAGCAGTTCTTC
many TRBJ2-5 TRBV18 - CASSPSETQYF TGTGCCAGCTCACCGAGCGAGACCCAGTACTTC
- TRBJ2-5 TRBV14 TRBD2 CASSQSGTSGTIGETQYF TGTGCCAGCAGCCAATCCGGGACTAGCGGTACCATTGGGGAGACCCAGTACTTC
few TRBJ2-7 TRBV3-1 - CASRSPGHTNSYEQYF TGTGCCAGCAGGTCACCGGGACACACTAACTCCTACGAGCAGTACTTC
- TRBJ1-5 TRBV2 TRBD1 CASSEEETGGQPQHF TGTGCCAGCAGTGAAGAAGAGACAGGGGGTCAGCCCCAGCATTTT
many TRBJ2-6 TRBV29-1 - CSVAISGANVLTF TGCAGCGTTGCGATCTCTGGGGCCAACGTCCTGACTTTC
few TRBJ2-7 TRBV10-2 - CASSESTGAYEQYF TGCGCCAGCAGTGAGTCGACGGGAGCCTACGAGCAGTACTTC
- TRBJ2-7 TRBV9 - CASSVGGVTYEQYF TGTGCTAGCAGCGTAGGGGGGGTCACCTACGAGCAGTACTTC
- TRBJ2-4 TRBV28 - CASSYPGDLSYGQYF TGTGCCAGCAGTTACCCGGGGGACCTCTCCTACGGGCAGTACTTC
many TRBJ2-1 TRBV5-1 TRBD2 CASSLGTSGINEQFF TGCGCCAGCAGCTTGGGTACTAGCGGGATAAATGAGCAGTTCTTC
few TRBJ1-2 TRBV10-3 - CAISAGAGYGYTF TGTGCCATCAGTGCAGGGGCAGGGTATGGCTACACCTTC
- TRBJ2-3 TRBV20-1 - CSARDTRGVVTDTQYF TGCAGTGCTAGAGATACGAGGGGGGTGGTCACAGATACGCAGTATTTT